Listed below are T cell receptor beta chains from one sample, sequenced in a study of shared clonotypes between healthy human individuals. This table comes from immunoSEQ multiplex PCR, and its TCRdb copy is limited to in-frame clones, with some not included. The data contain over 1.4 million clones, roughly 96% of them singletons. Sequences were obtained from naive CD4+ T cells sorted from blood. The origin of the receptors is a man younger than 40 in good health. Both conserved end residues are part of each CDR3. The D gene is left open where the match is weak. Clone size is shown for a subset of rows, as once, few, many or a class of expanded clone.

clone_size,v_call,j_call,d_call,cdr3_nt,cdr3_aa
NA,TRBV7-9,TRBJ2-7,NA,TGTGCCAGCAGCCCTCGGACTGTAAGCTCCTACGAGCAGTACTTC,CASSPRTVSSYEQYF
NA,TRBV19,TRBJ1-2,NA,TGTGCCAGTCCCTCAGAGGACTATGGCTACACCTTC,CASPSEDYGYTF
once,TRBV7-2,TRBJ2-4,NA,TGTGCCAGCACGTTAACCGTGGCCAAAAACATTCAGTACTTC,CASTLTVAKNIQYF
NA,TRBV2,TRBJ2-4,TRBD1,TGTGCCAGCACCCCCGACAGGGGGACGGGGTACTTC,CASTPDRGTGYF
NA,TRBV25-1,TRBJ2-1,TRBD1,TGTGCCAGCAGTGGAGACAGGGATCTCTACAATGAGCAGTTCTTC,CASSGDRDLYNEQFF
NA,TRBV6-1,TRBJ2-7,TRBD2,TGTGCCAGCACCACCCCGCGGGGGGGCCTCCGCGAGCAGTACTTC,CASTTPRGGLREQYF
NA,TRBV7-9,TRBJ1-5,TRBD1,TGTGCCAGCAGCCCGGACAGGAATCAGCCCCAGCATTTT,CASSPDRNQPQHF
NA,TRBV5-4,TRBJ2-1,NA,TGTGCCAGCAGCCCGGGCGGGACCCTACTGGTTGAGCAGTTCTTC,CASSPGGTLLVEQFF
few,TRBV6-1,TRBJ1-5,NA,TGTGCCAGCAGTGGAAAGTGGAATAGCAATCAGCCCCAGCATTTT,CASSGKWNSNQPQHF
NA,TRBV30,TRBJ2-5,NA,TGTGCCTGGAGTGTCCCTGGGTCGGAGACCCAGTACTTC,CAWSVPGSETQYF
NA,TRBV10-2,TRBJ1-1,TRBD1,TGCGCCAGCAGCGCTATCGACAGGGGTCTATCTGAAGCTTTCTTT,CASSAIDRGLSEAFF
NA,TRBV7-9,TRBJ2-1,TRBD2,TGTGCCAGCAGCTTAAACTACGGGAGGGCTGTGGGTAGTGAGCAGTTCTTC,CASSLNYGRAVGSEQFF
NA,TRBV6-6,TRBJ2-7,TRBD2,TGTGCCAGCAGTCACGGGACTAGCGGGGGACCCTACGAGCAGTACTTC,CASSHGTSGGPYEQYF
NA,TRBV25-1,TRBJ1-1,NA,TGTGCCAGCAGTGGGCTACCACCGGGGAACACTGAAGCTTTCTTT,CASSGLPPGNTEAFF
NA,TRBV28,TRBJ2-7,NA,TGTGCCAGCACTAAGGGGGTCTACGAGCAGTACTTC,CASTKGVYEQYF
NA,TRBV11-2,TRBJ1-5,NA,TGTGCCAGCAGCTTATCCGGGGGTCAGCCCCAGCATTTT,CASSLSGGQPQHF
NA,TRBV2,TRBJ2-4,NA,TGTGCCAGCAGCGGGGGCAGACTAGCCAAAAACATTCAGTACTTC,CASSGGRLAKNIQYF
NA,TRBV7-3,TRBJ1-5,NA,TGTGCCAGCAGCTTATCAGCCGATCAGCCCCAGCATTTT,CASSLSADQPQHF
NA,TRBV6-5,TRBJ2-7,NA,TGTGCCAGCAGTTACTCGAGACTAGTCTACGAGCAGTACTTC,CASSYSRLVYEQYF
NA,TRBV5-1,TRBJ1-4,NA,TGCGCCAGCAGCTCCATGACGGCTAAGGAACTGTTTTTT,CASSSMTAKELFF
NA,TRBV28,TRBJ2-5,NA,TGTGCCAGCAGCGGTACTGGATTGGGTCAAGAGACCCAGTACTTC,CASSGTGLGQETQYF
NA,TRBV5-1,TRBJ2-7,NA,TGCGCCAGCAGCTTGGCCGTGGAAACCTACGAGCAGTACTTC,CASSLAVETYEQYF
NA,TRBV19,TRBJ1-2,NA,TGTGCCAGTAGTACCGGACACCAATCTCTTGTGGGAGGCTACACCTTC,CASSTGHQSLVGGYTF
NA,TRBV4-3,TRBJ1-4,NA,TGCGCCAGCAGCCAATGGGGCAGCAAGGAAAAACTGTTTTTT,CASSQWGSKEKLFF
NA,TRBV2,TRBJ2-7,TRBD1,TGTGCCAGCAGTGATTCAGGGGGTAATCAGTACTTC,CASSDSGGNQYF
NA,TRBV5-5,TRBJ2-2,NA,TGTGCCAGCAGCTCAGTCCTAAACACCGGGGAGCTGTTTTTT,CASSSVLNTGELFF
few,TRBV18,TRBJ2-5,NA,TGTGCCAGCTCACCGGGTTCGCCAAGAGCGTACCAAGAGACCCAGTACTTC,CASSPGSPRAYQETQYF
once,TRBV10-3,TRBJ1-2,TRBD1,TGTGCCATCACTAAAGACAGGGGCGGCGGCTACACCTTC,CAITKDRGGGYTF
NA,TRBV5-1,TRBJ1-4,TRBD1,TGCGCCAGCAGCAAGGCCACCACAGGGGGCGGCTTCAATGAAAAACTGTTTTTT,CASSKATTGGGFNEKLFF
NA,TRBV7-6,TRBJ2-7,NA,TGTGCCAGCAGATGGAGAGTGAGCTCCTACGAGCAGTACTTC,CASRWRVSSYEQYF
NA,TRBV28,TRBJ1-5,NA,TGTGCCAGCAGAACAAGTGAAATTCCCCAGCATTTT,CASRTSEIPQHF
NA,TRBV5-6,TRBJ2-1,TRBD1,TGTGCCAGCAGCCTAGACAGGGGGGACTTTTACAATGAGCAGTTCTTC,CASSLDRGDFYNEQFF
NA,TRBV5-6,TRBJ2-1,NA,TGTGCCAGCAGCTTGGATCTAGCGCTGTTCTTC,CASSLDLALFF
NA,TRBV9,TRBJ2-3,TRBD2,TGTGCCAGCAGCGAATTAGCGGGAGGGTCGCCGGATACGCAGTATTTT,CASSELAGGSPDTQYF
once,TRBV28,TRBJ1-4,NA,TGTGCCAGCAGTCGACCGAGACAGGAAAAACTGTTTTTT,CASSRPRQEKLFF
NA,TRBV5-1,TRBJ2-7,TRBD1,TGCGCCAGTACACAGGGGGCGGAAAGAGAGCAGTACTTC,CASTQGAEREQYF
NA,TRBV5-1,TRBJ2-5,NA,TGCGCCAGCAGCTTGGATTCTCTCCAGGAGACCCAGTACTTC,CASSLDSLQETQYF
NA,TRBV6-1,TRBJ1-5,TRBD1,TGTGCCAGCAGGCCAGACAGGGATAATCAGCCCCAGCATTTT,CASRPDRDNQPQHF
NA,TRBV19,TRBJ2-3,NA,TGTGCCAGTAGTACCCCGACTCTTCCTGCTTCACATACGCAGTATTTT,CASSTPTLPASHTQYF
NA,TRBV2,TRBJ1-4,NA,TGTGCCAGCAATCAACCACAGGGTCAGGCTAATGAAAAACTGTTTTTT,CASNQPQGQANEKLFF
NA,TRBV6-5,TRBJ2-1,TRBD2,TGTGCCAGCAGTTCTTTTAGCGGGATCCCCTACAATGAGCAGTTCTTC,CASSSFSGIPYNEQFF